The present T cell receptor beta chain was sequenced within a study of shared clonotypes between healthy human individuals. Study as a whole: CD4 naive and memory got three plates each, CD8 naive two, CD8 memory one.

Regarding the study as a whole: Clonotype sharing among donors was thought likely to change with sequencing depth.

Sequencing was at deep level. The table came from immunoSEQ multiplex PCR; TCRdb's copy has only in-frame clones and leaves some out. Of about 590,000 clones listed, over 95% are singletons. Naive-designated CD8 cells lacked CD45RO, were positively enriched for CCR7, and omitted terminally differentiated effector memory CD45RA+ cells. As regards this clone: What it recognizes is unknown.

The CDR3 covers 17 residues. With 2 bases removed from V and 0 bases from J, the gap between germline ends came to 16 bases. Germline V lookup: CDR1 MDHEN, CDR2 SYDVKM. The sequenced sample consisted of naive CD8+ T cells sorted from blood. The J gene is TRBJ1-1, the V gene TRBV28; D is unresolved. This receptor was obtained from a woman aged 25 to 39 in good health. CDR3 residues: CASSLTEGERMNTEAFF. The CDR3, as DNA: TGTGCCAGCAGTTTAACCGAGGGAGAAAGAATGAACACTGAAGCTTTCTTT.